These 10 T cell receptor beta chains originate from one sample sequenced in a study of identical twins. TCRdb processed the 5' RACE reads anew with MiXCR; each CDR3 protein has one entry. The table has 420,000 or so distinct CDR3 sequences, less than 20% seen once. Sequencing was performed on naive T cells sorted from blood. The receptor set was obtained from a man over 45 in good health.

This rearrangement joins TRBV4-3 to TRBJ1-1; possible D gene TRBD1, 6 bases. V lost 3 bases, J lost 9 bases, and 14 bases lay in between. This CDR3 is 13 amino acids long. Germline CDR1 LGHNA, CDR2 YSLEER. The CDR3 is CASSHEDRQKAFF. CDR3 bases: TGCGCCAGCAGCCACGAAGACAGGCAAAAAGCTTTCTTT.

There are many counts of this clonotype. V usage is TRBV28 and J usage is TRBJ2-3; D possibly matches TRBD1 or TRBD2 (5 bases each). CDR3 size: 16 residues. Trimming stripped 2 bases from V and 2 bases from J, with 14 bases between. The germline CDR1 and CDR2 sequences are MDHEN and SYDVKM. CDR3 sequence: CASSLHGTRATDTQYF. Written as DNA, the CDR3 is TGTGCCAGCAGTTTACATGGGACCAGGGCCACAGATACGCAGTATTTT.

This clonotype has more than one count but fewer than ten. V is TRBV11-1 and J is TRBJ2-5, with a weak D call TRBD1 (6 bases). The germline V gene encodes CDR1 SGHAT and CDR2 FQDESV (reference sequence). CDR3 length: 14 amino acids. Trimming took 4 bases from V and 4 from J, leaving 13 bases between them. CDR3 nucleotides: TGTGCCAGCAGCTCCACCGCCAGGGGAGAGACCCAGTACTTC. It is translated as CASSSTARGETQYF.

In its sample, this clonotype was seen a few times. V usage is TRBV29-1 and J usage is TRBJ2-7; a possible D gene is TRBD2 (5 bases). The CDR3 sequence is 14 residues long. The V end lost 2 bases, the J end lost 2 bases, and 13 bases lay between the germline ends. CDR1 SQVTM and CDR2 ANQGSEA come from the germline V gene. The CDR3: CSVERSGIPYEQYF. The CDR3, as DNA: TGCAGCGTTGAACGCTCGGGGATTCCCTACGAGCAGTACTTC.

This clonotype was counted at least ten times. A read error may produce the germline difference seen at one junction end. The chain joins TRBV5-1 to TRBJ2-3; no reliable D call. Germline-derived CDR1 and CDR2 are SGHRS and YFSETQ. This CDR3 is 11 amino acids long. The CDR3 DNA sequence: TGTGCCAGCAGTTTAGCAGATACGCAGTATTTT. Its protein product is CASSLADTQYF.

This clonotype turned up a few times. The V and J genes are TRBV11-2 and TRBJ2-7; D is perhaps TRBD1 or TRBD2 (5 bases each). The CDR3 consists of 13 residues. Trimming took off 3 bases at V and 7 bases at J, with 13 bases between the two ends. CDR1 SGHAT and CDR2 FQNNGV come from the germline V gene. CDR3 sequence reads: CASSLGTFGEQYF. The CDR3 nucleotides read TGTGCCAGCAGCTTGGGGACCTTTGGAGAGCAGTACTTC.

This clonotype turned up a few times. V gene TRBV20-1 combines with J gene TRBJ2-1, with 10 bases lining up with TRBD2. Trimming took 6 bases from V and 0 from J; bases not matched to a gene: 5. The CDR3 runs 15 residues. Germline assignment: CDR1 DFQATT and CDR2 SNEGSKA (reference sequence). The CDR3 nucleotides read TGCAGTGCACGTACTAGCGGGAACTCCTACAATGAGCAGTTCTTC. Protein: CSARTSGNSYNEQFF.

This clonotype was detected many times. The chain combines TRBV5-1 with TRBJ1-1; D uncertain. The CDR3 length is 15 residues. The V gene lost 4 bases and the J gene lost 0 bases, with 13 bases spanning the gap. Germline V gene lookup returns CDR1 SGHRS and CDR2 YFSETQ. CDR3 in DNA: TGCGCCAGCAGCCCCCGGGAGGGAATGAACACTGAAGCTTTCTTT. It codes for CASSPREGMNTEAFF.

This clonotype was counted ten times or more. This chain connects TRBV3-1 to TRBJ1-1; D might be TRBD1 (5 bases). The CDR3 runs 17 residues. CDR1 LGHDT and CDR2 YNNKEL come from the germline V gene (reference sequence). Trimming removed 0 bases from V and 4 bases from J, with 18 bases in between. CDR3 DNA sequence: TGTGCCAGCAGCCAAGATCTCTTATTTTATGGGGGCACTGAAGCTTTCTTT. Protein product: CASSQDLLFYGGTEAFF.

This clonotype was detected a few times. The chain employs TRBV27 and TRBJ2-7; D is ambiguous. CDR1 and CDR2 from the germline V gene are MNHEY and SMNVEV (reference sequence). V was pared by 8 bases and J by 3 bases, with 20 bases between. The CDR3 extends over 15 amino acids. The CDR3 nucleotides read TGTGCCAGCCGGGTTTCCGATGCTGGCCTCTACGAGCAGTACTTC. Translated, it gives CASRVSDAGLYEQYF.